These T cell receptor beta chains were read from a single sample in a study of blood T cell repertoires in COVID-19. Method: immunoSEQ multiplex PCR; TCRdb's copy keeps in-frame clones and lacks some. The sample shows just over 300,000 clones, roughly 85% of them seen only once. The sequenced sample was PBMCs or T cells enriched from blood (not recorded which). These receptors were taken from a man aged 25 to 40 who had recovered from COVID-19. Each CDR3 is given with its conserved first and last residue. Fields, in order: D gene, J gene, clone size, V gene, CDR3 DNA, CDR3 protein. The D gene is left open where the match is weak. Size is omitted from some rows. Given values are once, few, many or a class for expanded clones.

TRBD1 TRBJ1-6 - TRBV5-4 TGTGCCAGCAGCTTTGGGGACAGAGCAGATTCACCCCTCCACTTT CASSFGDRADSPLHF
TRBD1 TRBJ1-1 few TRBV6-5 TGTGCCAGCAGTTACACCCAGACAGGGCGGACTGAAGCTTTCTTT CASSYTQTGRTEAFF
- TRBJ1-2 few TRBV29-1 TGCAGCGTTGAAAGGGGTAAATCTGGTGGCTACACCTTC CSVERGKSGGYTF
TRBD1 TRBJ2-7 - TRBV18 TGTGCCAGCTCTTTGACGCTCCCGGGACAGGGAGGCTACGAGCAGTACTTC CASSLTLPGQGGYEQYF
- TRBJ1-1 - TRBV14 TGTGCCAGCAGCCAAGGGAGGGGTACTGAAGCTTTCTTT CASSQGRGTEAFF
TRBD2 TRBJ2-7 - TRBV2 TGTGCCACCAAGTTATCGGGGGGTCAGTACGAGCAGTACTTC CATKLSGGQYEQYF
TRBD1 TRBJ1-6 - TRBV3-1/TRBV3-2 TGTGCCAGCAGCCAACCGACAGGGAACTCACCCCTCCACTTT CASSQPTGNSPLHF
TRBD2 TRBJ2-5 - TRBV18 TGTGCCAGCTCACCAGCCGGGGGAGGAATAGCGGGGTCAGAGACCCAGTACTTC CASSPAGGGIAGSETQYF
- TRBJ1-2 - TRBV9 TGTGCCAGCACCGGACAGACATATAACTATGGCTACACCTTC CASTGQTYNYGYTF
- TRBJ1-1 few TRBV11-2 TGTGCCAGCAGCTCGGGGGGAACTGAAGCTTTCTTT CASSSGGTEAFF
- TRBJ1-3 - TRBV4-3 TGCGCCAGCAGCCATCGGGGGTCCGGAAACACCATATATTTT CASSHRGSGNTIYF
- TRBJ1-5 - TRBV7-8 TGTGCCAGCAGCTTAGGGGCGGGTGAGGGGCCCCAGCATTTT CASSLGAGEGPQHF
- TRBJ1-4 - TRBV12-3/TRBV12-4 TGTGCCAGCTCCCGGGGGGCTGGCGAAAAACTGTTTTTT CASSRGAGEKLFF
TRBD1 TRBJ2-7 once TRBV5-5 TGTGCCAGCAGCTCCCGTTTCCCCCCTGCAGGGGGTAAACCCTACGAGCAGTACTTC CASSSRFPPAGGKPYEQYF
TRBD2 TRBJ2-7 - TRBV30 TGTGCCTGGTGTCACGGGGAGGGGTACGAGCAGTACTTC CAWCHGEGYEQYF
- TRBJ2-3 - TRBV3-1/TRBV3-2 TGTGCCAGCAGCCAAGTGCTGGTTGGCAATCCGGGAGCCCTCACAGATACGCAGTATTTT CASSQVLVGNPGALTDTQYF
- TRBJ2-1 - TRBV7-2 TGTGCCAGCTCACGTGGGCTTGGGTCCTACAATGAGCAGTTCTTC CASSRGLGSYNEQFF
- TRBJ1-5 - TRBV5-6 TGTGCCAGCAGCCCGGAAGGGGCTCAGCCCCAGCATTTT CASSPEGAQPQHF
- TRBJ2-5 - TRBV11-2 TGTGCCAGCAGCTTCGGCAGGGGAGAGACCCAGTACTTC CASSFGRGETQYF
TRBD1 TRBJ1-4 once TRBV9 TGTGCCAGCAGCACAGGGGGAAGGGAAAAACTGTTTTTT CASSTGGREKLFF
- TRBJ1-3 once TRBV7-9 TGTGCCAGCAGCCAGCAGGACTTAACCTCTGGAAACACCATATATTTT CASSQQDLTSGNTIYF
- TRBJ1-2 - TRBV15 TGTGCCACCAGCAGCGCCGGGGTTGGCTACACCTTC CATSSAGVGYTF
- TRBJ1-1 - TRBV5-1 TGCGCCAGCAGCTTGGAACCCGCAGGGCTGAACACTGAAGCTTTCTTT CASSLEPAGLNTEAFF
TRBD1 TRBJ1-6 - TRBV5-1 TGCGCCAGCAGCTTGGAACAGGGGGCTAGTTCCTATAATTCACCCCTCCACTTT CASSLEQGASSYNSPLHF
- TRBJ1-4 once TRBV4-1 TGCGCCAGCAGCCCAGCCATAGTTACAGGGCGAAATGAAAAACTGTTTTTT CASSPAIVTGRNEKLFF
- TRBJ1-3 - TRBV14 TGTGCCAGTGAGCGGATCGGCTCTGGAAACACCATATATTTT CASERIGSGNTIYF
TRBD1 TRBJ2-7 - TRBV10-2 TGCGCCAGCAGTTATGGGACAGACTACGAGCAGTACTTC CASSYGTDYEQYF
TRBD2 TRBJ2-1 - TRBV2 TGTGCCAGCAGTGAAGAGCGGGGGGCCTACAATGAGCAGTTCTTC CASSEERGAYNEQFF
- TRBJ1-5 once TRBV19 TGTGCCAGTAGTTCCAGGGGAGGGGTCGCGGGGCAGCCCCAGCATTTT CASSSRGGVAGQPQHF
TRBD2 TRBJ2-1 few TRBV3-1/TRBV3-2 TGTGCCAGCAGCCCCGGCGGGGGTTCCTCCTACAATGAGCAGTTCTTC CASSPGGGSSYNEQFF
TRBD2 TRBJ2-5 - TRBV11-2 TGTGCCAGCAGCTTAGTCGCCGGACTAGCGGAGGAGACCCAGTACTTC CASSLVAGLAEETQYF
TRBD1 TRBJ2-1 - TRBV6-5 TGTGCCAGCAGTTTTGACAGGGGTTATGAGCAGTTCTTC CASSFDRGYEQFF
TRBD1 TRBJ1-5 few TRBV7-2 TGTGCCAGCAGCTTCACGGGACAGTATAGCAATCAGCCCCAGCATTTT CASSFTGQYSNQPQHF
- TRBJ2-2 - TRBV4-2 TGTGCCAGCAGCCAACTCTCGAACACCGGGGAGCTGTTTTTT CASSQLSNTGELFF
TRBD2 TRBJ2-1 - TRBV10-3 TGTGCCATCAGGTCGACTAGCGGGGGGGCCCAGCAGTTCTTC CAIRSTSGGAQQFF
- TRBJ1-6 - TRBV4-3 TGCGCCAGCAGCCCACACCTAAGGGGGACAAATTCACCCCTCCACTTT CASSPHLRGTNSPLHF
- TRBJ2-2 - TRBV18 TGTGCCAGCTCAGCCAACAGGATAACGAACACCGGGGAGCTGTTTTTT CASSANRITNTGELFF